A selection of T cell receptor beta chains follows, all from one sample in a study of beta chain features in type 1 diabetes. TCRdb keeps only in-frame clones here, not all; method: immunoSEQ multiplex PCR. This table has 900,000 or so clones, 17% appearing once. Sequences were obtained from naive CD4+ T cells from blood. All receptors come from a young woman in good health. Both conserved end residues are trimmed from each CDR3. A D gene is named only where the DNA matches it firmly. Clone size is shown for a subset of rows, as once, few, many or a class of expanded clone.

cdr3_aa v_call clone_size d_call j_call
ASSPRLSGYNEQF TRBV7-3 - - TRBJ2-1
ASSAPGAGELF TRBV9 - - TRBJ2-2
ASSSPGRATGELF TRBV13 - - TRBJ2-2
ASSLMAGGYNEQF TRBV27 - TRBD2 TRBJ2-1
ATSRLGGGRGETQY TRBV15 - TRBD2 TRBJ2-5
ASSYGSGDYEQY TRBV6-5 few - TRBJ2-7
ASSGWDREPYNEQF TRBV19 few TRBD1 TRBJ2-1
SALRREQF TRBV20-1 few - TRBJ2-1
ASSGFGTTVTEAF TRBV9 - - TRBJ1-1
ASSQEIRLHGYT TRBV4-3 - - TRBJ1-2
ASSQDRGSPYNEQF TRBV4-2 - - TRBJ2-1
ASSTGQGRYEQY TRBV5-1 few - TRBJ2-7
ASNPGVPSYNEQF TRBV4-2 - - TRBJ2-1
ASRSWTGRETQY TRBV5-4 - TRBD1 TRBJ2-5
ASSFHPENYGYT TRBV5-4 - - TRBJ1-2
ASSPSNSGRTVNEQF TRBV18 few TRBD2 TRBJ2-1
ASSLERAGAATNEKLF TRBV4-2 - - TRBJ1-4